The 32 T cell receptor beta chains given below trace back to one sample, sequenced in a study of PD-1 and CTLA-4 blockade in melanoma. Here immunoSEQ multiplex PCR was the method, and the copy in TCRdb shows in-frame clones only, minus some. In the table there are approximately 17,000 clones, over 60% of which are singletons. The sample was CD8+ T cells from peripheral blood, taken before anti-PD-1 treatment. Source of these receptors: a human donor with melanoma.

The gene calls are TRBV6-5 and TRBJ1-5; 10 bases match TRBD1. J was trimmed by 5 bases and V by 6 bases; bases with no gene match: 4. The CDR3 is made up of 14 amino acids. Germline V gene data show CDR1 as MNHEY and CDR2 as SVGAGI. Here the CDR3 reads CASRPGTGDQPQHF. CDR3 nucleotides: TGTGCCAGCAGGCCCGGGACAGGGGATCAGCCCCAGCATTTT.

CDR3 amino acids: CASSVRGAVYEQYF. CDR3 coding DNA: TGTGCCAGCAGCGTACGGGGGGCCGTTTACGAGCAGTACTTC. The chain is built from TRBV5-6 and TRBJ2-7; weak D call: TRBD2 (7 bases). Trimming removed 4 bases at V and 4 bases at J, with 15 bases between. CDR3 size: 14 residues. Germline V CDR1 and CDR2: SGHDT, YYEEEE.

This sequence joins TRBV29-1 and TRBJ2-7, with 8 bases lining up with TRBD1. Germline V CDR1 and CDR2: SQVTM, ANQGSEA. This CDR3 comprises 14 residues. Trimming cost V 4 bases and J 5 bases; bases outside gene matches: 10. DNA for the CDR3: TGCAGCGTTGCCGCGGACAGGGAGATCAACGAGCAGTACTTC. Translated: CSVAADREINEQYF.

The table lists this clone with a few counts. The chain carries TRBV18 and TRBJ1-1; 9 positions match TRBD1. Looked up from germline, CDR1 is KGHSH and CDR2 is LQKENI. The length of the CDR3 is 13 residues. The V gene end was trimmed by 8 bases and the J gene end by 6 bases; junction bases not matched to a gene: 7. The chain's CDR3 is CASGRTGDAEAFF. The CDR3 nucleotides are TGTGCCAGCGGGCGGACAGGGGACGCTGAAGCTTTCTTT.

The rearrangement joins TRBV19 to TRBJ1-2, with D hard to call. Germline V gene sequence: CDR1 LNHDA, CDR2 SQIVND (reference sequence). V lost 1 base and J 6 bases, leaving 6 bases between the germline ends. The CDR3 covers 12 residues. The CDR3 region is CASSIGLDGYTF. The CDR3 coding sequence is TGTGCCAGTAGTATAGGTTTGGATGGCTACACCTTC.

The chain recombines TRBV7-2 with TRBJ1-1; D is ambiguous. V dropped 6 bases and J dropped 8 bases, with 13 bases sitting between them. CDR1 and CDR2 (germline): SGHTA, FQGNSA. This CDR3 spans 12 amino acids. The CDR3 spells CASRNGRPEAFF. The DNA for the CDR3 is TGTGCCAGCAGAAACGGGCGTCCCGAAGCTTTCTTT.

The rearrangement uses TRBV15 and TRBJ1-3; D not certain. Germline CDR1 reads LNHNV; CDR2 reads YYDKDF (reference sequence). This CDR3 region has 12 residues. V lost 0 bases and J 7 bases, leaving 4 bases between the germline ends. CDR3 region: CATSRDWNTIYF. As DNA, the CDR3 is TGTGCCACCAGCAGAGATTGGAACACCATATATTTT.

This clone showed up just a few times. CDR3: CASSLDPGNTEAFF. CDR3 coding DNA: TGTGCCAGCAGCTTAGATCCAGGAAACACTGAAGCTTTCTTT. The chain uses TRBV11-3 and TRBJ1-1; D gene uncertain. The CDR3 is made up of 14 amino acids. Trimming cost V 0 bases and J 2 bases, with 7 bases left between them. Germline CDR1 SGHNT, CDR2 YENEEA.

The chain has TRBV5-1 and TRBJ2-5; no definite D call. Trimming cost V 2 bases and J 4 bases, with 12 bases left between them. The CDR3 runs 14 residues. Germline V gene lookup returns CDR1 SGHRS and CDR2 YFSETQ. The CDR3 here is CASSFDYSGETQYF. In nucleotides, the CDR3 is TGCGCCAGCAGCTTCGATTATTCGGGAGAGACCCAGTACTTC.

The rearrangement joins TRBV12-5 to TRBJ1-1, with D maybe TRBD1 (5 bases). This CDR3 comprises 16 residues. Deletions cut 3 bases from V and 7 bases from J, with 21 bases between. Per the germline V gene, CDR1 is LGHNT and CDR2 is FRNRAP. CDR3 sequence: CASGFSVLPGQIEAFF. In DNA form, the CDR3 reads TGTGCTAGTGGTTTCTCCGTTCTTCCGGGGCAAATTGAAGCTTTCTTT.

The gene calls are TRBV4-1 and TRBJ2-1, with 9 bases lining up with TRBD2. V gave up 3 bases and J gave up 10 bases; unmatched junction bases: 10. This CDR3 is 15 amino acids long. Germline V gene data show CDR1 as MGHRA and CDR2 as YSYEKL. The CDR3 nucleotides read TGCGCCAGCAGCCATCCAGGACTAGCGAACACCGAGCAGTTCTTC. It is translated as CASSHPGLANTEQFF.

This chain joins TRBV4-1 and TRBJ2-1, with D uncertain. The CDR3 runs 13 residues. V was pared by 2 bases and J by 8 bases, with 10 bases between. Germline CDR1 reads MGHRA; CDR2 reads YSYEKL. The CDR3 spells CASSQISFHEQFF. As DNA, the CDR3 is TGCGCCAGCAGCCAAATTAGCTTCCATGAGCAGTTCTTC.

CDR3 sequence (DNA): TGTGCCAGCAGCCCGCTTGGGACAGTAACCTACGAGCAGTACTTC. Translating it yields CASSPLGTVTYEQYF. J is TRBJ2-7 and V is TRBV27; 7 bases line up with TRBD1. The CDR3 consists of 15 residues. V trimming: 6 bases; J trimming: 2 bases; junction bases outside the gene matches: 10. The germline V gene encodes CDR1 MNHEY and CDR2 SMNVEV (reference sequence).

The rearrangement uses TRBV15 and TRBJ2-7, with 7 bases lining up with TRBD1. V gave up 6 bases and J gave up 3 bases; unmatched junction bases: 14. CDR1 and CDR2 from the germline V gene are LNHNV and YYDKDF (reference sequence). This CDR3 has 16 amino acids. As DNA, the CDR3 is TGTGCCACCAGGGAATCGGACCGGGACAGACGCTACGAGCAGTACTTC. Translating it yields CATRESDRDRRYEQYF.

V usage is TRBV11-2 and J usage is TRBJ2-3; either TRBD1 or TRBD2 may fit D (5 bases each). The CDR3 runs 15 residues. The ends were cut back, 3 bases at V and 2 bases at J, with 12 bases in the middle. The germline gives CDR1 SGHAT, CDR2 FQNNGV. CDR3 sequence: CASSFRGRDTDTQYF. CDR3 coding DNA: TGTGCCAGCAGCTTTCGGGGCAGGGACACAGATACGCAGTATTTT.

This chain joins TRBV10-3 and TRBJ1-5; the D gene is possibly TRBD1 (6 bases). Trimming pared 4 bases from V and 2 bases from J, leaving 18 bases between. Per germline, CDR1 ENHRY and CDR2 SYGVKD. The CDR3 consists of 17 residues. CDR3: CAISAVEQGVGNQPQHF. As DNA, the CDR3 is TGTGCCATCAGTGCCGTTGAACAGGGAGTTGGCAATCAGCCCCAGCATTTT.

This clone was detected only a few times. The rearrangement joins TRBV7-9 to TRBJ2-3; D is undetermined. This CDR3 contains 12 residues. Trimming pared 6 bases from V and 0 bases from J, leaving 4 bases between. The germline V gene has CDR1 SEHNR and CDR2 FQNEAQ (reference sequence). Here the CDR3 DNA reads TGTGCCAGCAGTGGAAGCACAGATACGCAGTATTTT. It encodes CASSGSTDTQYF.

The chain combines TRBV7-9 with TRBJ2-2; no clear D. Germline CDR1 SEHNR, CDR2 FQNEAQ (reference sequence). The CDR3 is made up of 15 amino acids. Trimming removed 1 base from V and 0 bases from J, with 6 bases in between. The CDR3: CASSLVTANTGELFF. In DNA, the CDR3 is TGTGCCAGCAGCTTAGTTACGGCGAACACCGGGGAGCTGTTTTTT.

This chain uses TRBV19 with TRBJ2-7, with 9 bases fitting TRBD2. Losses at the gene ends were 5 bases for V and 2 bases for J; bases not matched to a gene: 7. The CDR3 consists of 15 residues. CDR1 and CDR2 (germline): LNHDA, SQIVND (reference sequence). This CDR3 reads CASSPGLALPYEQYF. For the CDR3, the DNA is TGTGCCAGTAGTCCCGGACTAGCGCTACCCTACGAGCAGTACTTC.

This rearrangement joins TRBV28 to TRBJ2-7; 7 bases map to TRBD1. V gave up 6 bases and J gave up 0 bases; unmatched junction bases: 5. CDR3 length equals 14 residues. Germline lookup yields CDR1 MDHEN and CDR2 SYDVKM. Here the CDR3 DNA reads TGTGCCAGCAGACACAGGGGCCCCTCCTACGAGCAGTACTTC. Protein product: CASRHRGPSYEQYF.

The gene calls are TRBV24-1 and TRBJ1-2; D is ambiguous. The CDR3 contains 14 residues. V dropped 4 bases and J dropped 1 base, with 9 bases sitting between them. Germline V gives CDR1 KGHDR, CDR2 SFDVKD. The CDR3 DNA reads TGTGCCACCAGTGACTCGACATATAACTATGGCTACACCTTC. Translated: CATSDSTYNYGYTF.

This CDR3 is CASSAGTRAYEQYF. The CDR3 coding sequence is TGTGCCAGCAGTGCCGGGACGCGAGCCTACGAGCAGTACTTC. The chain uses TRBV11-2 and TRBJ2-7; either TRBD1 or TRBD2 may fit D (5 bases each). CDR1 and CDR2 from the germline V gene are SGHAT and FQNNGV. V gave up 6 bases and J gave up 2 bases, with 14 bases separating them. This CDR3 has 14 residues.

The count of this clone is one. CDR3 in amino acids: CASSLLSGGPYEQYF. Written as DNA, the CDR3 is TGCGCCAGCAGCCTACTTAGCGGGGGCCCCTACGAGCAGTACTTC. V and J are TRBV5-1 and TRBJ2-7, with 9 bases identical to TRBD2. Per germline, CDR1 SGHRS and CDR2 YFSETQ. There are 15 residues in the CDR3. The V and J ends lost 4 bases and 2 bases, in that order; junction bases with no gene match: 7.

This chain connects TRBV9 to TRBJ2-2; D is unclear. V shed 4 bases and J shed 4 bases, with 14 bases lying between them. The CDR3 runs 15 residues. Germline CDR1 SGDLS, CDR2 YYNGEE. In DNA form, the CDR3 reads TGTGCCAGCAGCCCTTACCTAGAGGCCACCGGGGAGCTGTTTTTT. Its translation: CASSPYLEATGELFF.

The CDR3 reads CASGTGSSYNEQFF. CDR3 DNA: TGTGCTAGTGGGACGGGGAGCTCCTACAATGAGCAGTTCTTC. The chain is built from TRBV12-5 and TRBJ2-1; the D gene is possibly TRBD2 (5 bases). Germline V lookup: CDR1 LGHNT, CDR2 FRNRAP. V was shortened by 6 bases and J by 0 bases, with 9 bases between the two germline ends. This CDR3 contains 14 residues. Together with reference TRBV12-5 and TRBJ2-1, the CDR3 gives the full variable domain: DARVTQTPRHKVTEMGQEVTMRCQPILGHNTVFWYRQTMMQGLELLAYFRNRAPLDDSGMPKDRFSAEMPDATLATLKIQPSEPRDSAVYFCASGTGSSYNEQFFGPGTRLTVL.

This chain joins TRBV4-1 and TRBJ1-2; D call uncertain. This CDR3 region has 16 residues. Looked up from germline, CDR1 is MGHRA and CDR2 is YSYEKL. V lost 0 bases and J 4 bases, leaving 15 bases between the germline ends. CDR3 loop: CASSQDPWSVFYGYTF. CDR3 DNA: TGCGCCAGCAGCCAAGATCCTTGGTCAGTCTTCTATGGCTACACCTTC.

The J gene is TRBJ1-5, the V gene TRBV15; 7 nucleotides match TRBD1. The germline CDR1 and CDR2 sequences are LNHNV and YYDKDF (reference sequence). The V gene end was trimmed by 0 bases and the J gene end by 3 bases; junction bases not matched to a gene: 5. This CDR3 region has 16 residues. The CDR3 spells CATSRDKGGTNQPQHF. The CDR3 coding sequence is TGTGCCACCAGCAGAGATAAAGGGGGCACCAATCAGCCCCAGCATTTT.

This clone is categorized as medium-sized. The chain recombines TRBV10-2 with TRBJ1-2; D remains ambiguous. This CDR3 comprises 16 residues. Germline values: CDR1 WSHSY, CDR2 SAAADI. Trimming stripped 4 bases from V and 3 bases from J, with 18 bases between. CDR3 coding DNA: TGCGCCAGCAGTGTAGTGAAGAATGATTTATACTATGGCTACACCTTC. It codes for CASSVVKNDLYYGYTF.

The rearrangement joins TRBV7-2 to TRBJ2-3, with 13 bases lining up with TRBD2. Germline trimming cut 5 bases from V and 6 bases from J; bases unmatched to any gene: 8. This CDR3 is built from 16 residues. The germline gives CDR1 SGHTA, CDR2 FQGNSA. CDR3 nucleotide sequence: TGTGCCAGCAGCGAGAGGACTAGCGGGAGTATGGATACGCAGTATTTT. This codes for CASSERTSGSMDTQYF.

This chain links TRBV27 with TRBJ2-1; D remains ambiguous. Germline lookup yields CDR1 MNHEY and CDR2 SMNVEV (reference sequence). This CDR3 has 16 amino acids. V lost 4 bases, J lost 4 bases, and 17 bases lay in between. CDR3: CASSSTPSGLYNEQFF. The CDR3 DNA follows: TGTGCCAGCAGTTCTACCCCCTCGGGCCTATACAATGAGCAGTTCTTC.

The CDR3 region has the DNA TGTGCCATCAGTGAGGCCAGGTACGAGCAGTACTTC. Translation gives CAISEARYEQYF. The rearrangement links TRBV10-3 to TRBJ2-7; no firm D call. V was cut by 2 bases and J by 4 bases, with 6 bases left in between. This CDR3 has 12 residues. CDR1 and CDR2 from the germline V gene are ENHRY and SYGVKD.

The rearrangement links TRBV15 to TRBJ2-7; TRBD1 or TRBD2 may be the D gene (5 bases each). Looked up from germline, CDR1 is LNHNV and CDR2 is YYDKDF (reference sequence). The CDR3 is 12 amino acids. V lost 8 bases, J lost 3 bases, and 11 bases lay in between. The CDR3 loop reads CATGTDNYEQYF. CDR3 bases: TGTGCCACCGGGACGGACAACTACGAGCAGTACTTC.